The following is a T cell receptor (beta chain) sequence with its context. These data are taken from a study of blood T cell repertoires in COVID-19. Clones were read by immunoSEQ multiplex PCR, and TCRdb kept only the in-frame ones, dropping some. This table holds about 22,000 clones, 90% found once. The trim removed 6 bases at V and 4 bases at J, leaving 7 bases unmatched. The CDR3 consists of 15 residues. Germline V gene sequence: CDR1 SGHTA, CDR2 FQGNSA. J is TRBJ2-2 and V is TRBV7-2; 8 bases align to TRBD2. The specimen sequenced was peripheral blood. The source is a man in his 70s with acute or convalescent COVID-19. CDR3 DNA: TGTGCCAGCAGACGGGCGGGGGGTGCCACCGGGGAGCTGTTTTTT. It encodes CASRRAGGATGELFF.